These 27 T cell receptor beta chains were sequenced from one sample in a study of blood T cell repertoires in COVID-19. TCRdb's copy holds only in-frame clones and misses some; the assay was immunoSEQ multiplex PCR. Here the sample spans approximately 240,000 clones, approximately 86% being singletons. The sample was PBMCs or T cells enriched from blood (not recorded which). The receptors here all came from a woman in her 30s with acute COVID-19.

This chain uses TRBV29-1 with TRBJ1-3, with a weak D call TRBD1 (6 bases). The germline V gene has CDR1 SQVTM and CDR2 ANQGSEA. V was cut by 4 bases and J by 4 bases, with 8 bases left in between. This CDR3 spans 12 amino acids. The CDR3 spells CSVVGAGNTIYF. The DNA of the CDR3 is TGCAGCGTTGTGGGGGCAGGAAACACCATATATTTT.

The V and J genes are TRBV28 and TRBJ1-2; possibly TRBD1 for D (5 bases). The V gene lost 6 bases and the J gene lost 0 bases, with 17 bases spanning the gap. Germline CDR1 MDHEN, CDR2 SYDVKM. CDR3 length: 16 amino acids. CDR3 in DNA: TGTGCCAGCAGGTCTCCTTCAAGGGGCACTAACTATGGCTACACCTTC. It codes for CASRSPSRGTNYGYTF.

This chain links TRBV28 with TRBJ2-1, with 11 bases that match TRBD2. Germline V lookup: CDR1 MDHEN, CDR2 SYDVKM. V lost 7 bases, J lost 9 bases, and 11 bases stayed unmatched. The CDR3 covers 15 residues. CDR3 DNA: TGTGCCAGCATGTGGGCTAGCGGGAGGTGGGGTGAGCAGTTCTTC. Translating it yields CASMWASGRWGEQFF.

CDR3 in amino acids: CASSSGHGYTF. The DNA for the CDR3 is TGTGCCAGCAGCAGTGGCCACGGCTACACCTTC. The chain recombines TRBV7-2 with TRBJ1-2; the D is unclear. V was clipped by 5 bases and J by 8 bases, with 9 bases between them. Germline values: CDR1 SGHTA, CDR2 FQGNSA. The CDR3 has 11 amino acids.

The V call is TRBV12-5, the J call TRBJ2-2; D gene ambiguous. Germline V gene sequence: CDR1 LGHNT, CDR2 FRNRAP. The CDR3 consists of 12 residues. The V and J ends lost 6 bases and 4 bases respectively, with 6 bases between them. CDR3 in DNA: TGTGCTAGTGGCCCCCTCACCGGGGAGCTGTTTTTT. Protein sequence: CASGPLTGELFF.

The CDR3 is CASSQANSAGGYTF. The CDR3 coding sequence is TGTGCCAGCAGCCAAGCTAACAGTGCAGGGGGCTACACCTTC. The chain combines TRBV4-2 with TRBJ1-2; weak D call: TRBD1 (5 bases). Germline CDR1 reads LGHNA; CDR2 reads YNFKEQ. The V gene lost 1 base and the J gene lost 8 bases, with 14 bases spanning the gap. There are 14 residues in the CDR3.

This clone was found once. V is TRBV7-9 and J is TRBJ1-6, with 7 bases matching TRBD1. This CDR3 has 15 residues. Germline V gene lookup returns CDR1 SEHNR and CDR2 FQNEAQ (reference sequence). V lost 6 bases, J lost 6 bases, and 8 bases stayed unmatched. Written as DNA, the CDR3 is TGTGCCAGCAGTTTACCGGGACAGCTTAATTCACCCCTCCACTTT. Protein product: CASSLPGQLNSPLHF.

This chain uses TRBV19 with TRBJ1-2; D is ambiguous. CDR1 and CDR2 (germline): LNHDA, SQIVND (reference sequence). Trimming removed 5 bases at V and 3 bases at J, with 13 bases between. The CDR3 loop spans 14 amino acids. The CDR3 nucleotides read TGTGCCAGTAGTGGCCGACTGGGAGACTATGGCTACACCTTC. Translating it yields CASSGRLGDYGYTF.

The V and J genes are TRBV2 and TRBJ1-5; D is unclear. V lost 2 bases and J 3 bases, leaving 11 bases between the germline ends. CDR1 and CDR2 (germline): SNHLY, FYNNEI. The CDR3 totals 15 residues. CDR3 bases: TGTGCCAGCAGTGAACTCCGGGAGTTCAATCAGCCCCAGCATTTT. Translated: CASSELREFNQPQHF.

The genes are TRBV5-1 and TRBJ2-7; TRBD2 is a possible D gene (6 bases). V was trimmed by 4 bases and J by 0 bases, leaving 8 bases between them. Germline V gene sequence: CDR1 SGHRS, CDR2 YFSETQ. The CDR3 consists of 13 residues. The CDR3 nucleotides are TGCGCCAGCAGCGTGACTAGCTCCTACGAGCAGTACTTC. Its protein product is CASSVTSSYEQYF.

This chain joins TRBV24-1 and TRBJ2-1; TRBD1 matches 7 bases. Germline lookup yields CDR1 KGHDR and CDR2 SFDVKD. The CDR3 covers 12 residues. The V gene end was trimmed by 12 bases and the J gene end by 7 bases; junction bases not matched to a gene: 8. The CDR3 loop is CAAGTEVNEQFF. The CDR3, as DNA: TGTGCCGCCGGGACAGAAGTGAATGAGCAGTTCTTC.

The CDR3 bases are TGTGCCAGCAGCACGGACAGGGATTCACCCCTCCACTTT. Amino acids: CASSTDRDSPLHF. This chain connects TRBV28 to TRBJ1-6, with 8 bases fitting TRBD1. Germline V lookup: CDR1 MDHEN, CDR2 SYDVKM. The ends lost 6 bases at V and 8 bases at J; junction bases unmatched: 3. The CDR3 extends over 13 amino acids.

This clone has more than one count but fewer than ten. The V and J genes are TRBV5-6 and TRBJ2-7, with TRBD2 matching over 7 bases. CDR3 length equals 15 residues. The V gene end was trimmed by 2 bases and the J gene end by 1 base; junction bases not matched to a gene: 6. Germline V gives CDR1 SGHDT, CDR2 YYEEEE. CDR3 residues: CASSFRGGSSYEQYF. CDR3 DNA: TGTGCCAGCAGCTTTCGTGGCGGGAGTTCCTACGAGCAGTACTTC. The whole variable domain, filled in from reference TRBV5-6 and TRBJ2-7, reads DAGVTQSPTHLIKTRGQQVTLRCSPKSGHDTVSWYQQALGQGPQFIFQYYEEEERQRGNFPDRFSGHQFPNYSSELNVNALLLGDSALYLCASSFRGGSSYEQYFGPGTRLTVT.

The chain employs TRBV5-6 and TRBJ2-1, with 10 bases matching TRBD2. Unmatched junction bases numbered 8, after V lost 7 bases and J lost 4 bases. The CDR3 totals 15 residues. From germline, CDR1 is SGHDT and CDR2 YYEEEE. CDR3 sequence: CASLGTSAIYNEQFF. For the CDR3, the DNA is TGTGCCAGCCTAGGGACTAGCGCGATATACAATGAGCAGTTCTTC.

This clone came up once. The chain carries TRBV12-5 and TRBJ2-7; 11 bases fit TRBD2. After removal of 6 bases from V and 0 bases from J, the junction contained 13 bases not matched to a gene. Germline V gene data show CDR1 as LGHNT and CDR2 as FRNRAP. This CDR3 has 18 amino acids. CDR3 in amino acids: CASGVTGTSGLNSYEQYF. In DNA, the CDR3 is TGTGCTAGTGGGGTGACCGGGACTAGCGGCCTTAACTCCTACGAGCAGTACTTC.

This clone has only one observation. The chain employs TRBV7-2 and TRBJ1-3; 9 bases are a match to TRBD1. Trimming took 4 bases from V and 3 from J; bases not matched to a gene: 1. This CDR3 comprises 14 residues. Germline CDR1 reads SGHTA; CDR2 reads FQGNSA. CDR3 amino acids: CASSWGQGGNTIYF. CDR3 sequence (DNA): TGTGCCAGCAGCTGGGGACAGGGTGGAAACACCATATATTTT.

This chain links TRBV7-9 with TRBJ1-1; 7 bases align to TRBD1. The germline CDR1 and CDR2 sequences are SEHNR and FQNEAQ (reference sequence). There are 13 residues in the CDR3. V lost 5 bases to trimming and J lost 7 bases; unmatched junction nucleotides: 7. CDR3 region: CASSPRDRNEAFF. CDR3 in DNA: TGTGCCAGCAGCCCTCGGGACAGAAATGAAGCTTTCTTT.

The chain is built from TRBV7-2 and TRBJ1-3; D unresolved. The CDR3 extends over 17 amino acids. Trimming removed 6 bases at V and 0 bases at J, with 18 bases between. Germline V gives CDR1 SGHTA, CDR2 FQGNSA. The CDR3 loop is CASSPAGARASGNTIYF. The CDR3 DNA follows: TGTGCCAGCAGTCCGGCCGGAGCACGAGCCTCTGGAAACACCATATATTTT. Variable domain in full (rest from reference TRBV7-2 and TRBJ1-3): GAGVSQSPSNKVTEKGKDVELRCDPISGHTALYWYRQSLGQGLEFLIYFQGNSAPDKSGLPSDRFSAERTGGSVSTLTIQRTQQEDSAVYLCASSPAGARASGNTIYFGEGSWLTVV.

This sequence joins TRBV4-1 and TRBJ2-1; TRBD1 matches 8 bases. The CDR3 is 16 residues long. Germline loops: CDR1 MGHRA, CDR2 YSYEKL. V shed 3 bases and J 2 bases; nucleotides not matched to a gene: 6. The CDR3 here is CASSHGQGRTYNEQFF. DNA of the CDR3: TGCGCCAGCAGCCATGGACAGGGTCGAACCTACAATGAGCAGTTCTTC.

This rearrangement joins TRBV5-4 to TRBJ1-6; no clear D. This CDR3 has 18 residues. From germline, CDR1 is SGHNT and CDR2 YYREEE (reference sequence). V was cut by 4 bases and J by 0 bases, with 17 bases left in between. Here the CDR3 DNA reads TGTGCCAGCAGCCTTCGACTGAGTACCAGCTCCTATAATTCACCCCTCCACTTT. Amino acids: CASSLRLSTSSYNSPLHF.

This chain links TRBV7-9 with TRBJ1-1; 9 bases align to TRBD1. The V gene end was trimmed by 5 bases and the J gene end by 1 base; junction bases not matched to a gene: 2. CDR1 and CDR2 (germline): SEHNR, FQNEAQ (reference sequence). The CDR3 contains 14 residues. The CDR3 loop is CASSPGQGNTEAFF. The DNA of the CDR3 is TGTGCCAGCAGCCCGGGACAGGGGAACACTGAAGCTTTCTTT.

The chain carries TRBV7-9 and TRBJ2-2, with 8 nucleotides matching TRBD1. V was clipped by 5 bases and J by 5 bases; unmatched bases: 4. The CDR3 has 14 residues. Germline CDR1 is SEHNR and CDR2 is FQNEAQ (reference sequence). CDR3 sequence (DNA): TGTGCCAGCAGCCCCACAGGGGGGACCGGGGAGCTGTTTTTT. Translation: CASSPTGGTGELFF.

This chain connects TRBV5-8 to TRBJ1-4; 9 bases match TRBD1. This CDR3 is built from 14 residues. The junction had 4 bases not matched to a gene; V was cut back by 3 bases and J by 7 bases. Germline V gene sequence: CDR1 SGHTS, CDR2 YDEGEE. The chain's CDR3 is CASSSTGGSEKLFF. CDR3 in DNA: TGTGCCAGCAGCTCGACAGGGGGTAGTGAAAAACTGTTTTTT.

This chain connects TRBV7-9 to TRBJ2-7, with no clear D. Germline V gene data show CDR1 as SEHNR and CDR2 as FQNEAQ (reference sequence). The ends were cut back, 1 base at V and 0 bases at J, with 4 bases in the middle. The CDR3 spans 13 residues. The CDR3 nucleotides are TGTGCCAGCAGCTTAGTATCCTCCTACGAGCAGTACTTC. Translating it yields CASSLVSSYEQYF. Complete variable domain (other parts from reference TRBV7-9 and TRBJ2-7): DTGVSQNPRHKITKRGQNVTFRCDPISEHNRLYWYRQTLGQGPEFLTYFQNEAQLEKSRLLSDRFSAERPKGSFSTLEIQRTEQGDSAMYLCASSLVSSYEQYFGPGTRLTVT.

CDR3 protein: CASSLFSSSYEQYF. The CDR3 DNA is TGTGCCAGCAGCTTATTTAGTAGCAGTTACGAGCAGTACTTC. The rearrangement uses TRBV7-2 and TRBJ2-7; unclear D gene. The CDR3 consists of 14 residues. Trimming stripped 2 bases from V and 4 bases from J, with 12 bases between. Germline lookup yields CDR1 SGHTA and CDR2 FQGNSA.

The V gene is TRBV7-3, the J gene TRBJ2-1; 8 nucleotides align to TRBD1. The CDR3 sequence is 16 residues long. The germline V gene encodes CDR1 SGHTA and CDR2 FQGTGA. Germline trimming cut 1 base from V and 6 bases from J; bases unmatched to any gene: 8. The CDR3 coding sequence is TGTGCCAGCAGCTTAATAGGACAGGGAGTGAGCAATGAGCAGTTCTTC. This gives the protein CASSLIGQGVSNEQFF.

The genes are TRBV11-2 and TRBJ1-4, with 9 bases aligning to TRBD1. Germline V gene lookup returns CDR1 SGHAT and CDR2 FQNNGV. V gave up 5 bases and J gave up 8 bases; unmatched junction bases: 6. The CDR3 has 14 amino acids. The CDR3 bases are TGTGCCAGCAGCCTCGGGACAGGGAGGGAAAAACTGTTTTTT. Its translation: CASSLGTGREKLFF.